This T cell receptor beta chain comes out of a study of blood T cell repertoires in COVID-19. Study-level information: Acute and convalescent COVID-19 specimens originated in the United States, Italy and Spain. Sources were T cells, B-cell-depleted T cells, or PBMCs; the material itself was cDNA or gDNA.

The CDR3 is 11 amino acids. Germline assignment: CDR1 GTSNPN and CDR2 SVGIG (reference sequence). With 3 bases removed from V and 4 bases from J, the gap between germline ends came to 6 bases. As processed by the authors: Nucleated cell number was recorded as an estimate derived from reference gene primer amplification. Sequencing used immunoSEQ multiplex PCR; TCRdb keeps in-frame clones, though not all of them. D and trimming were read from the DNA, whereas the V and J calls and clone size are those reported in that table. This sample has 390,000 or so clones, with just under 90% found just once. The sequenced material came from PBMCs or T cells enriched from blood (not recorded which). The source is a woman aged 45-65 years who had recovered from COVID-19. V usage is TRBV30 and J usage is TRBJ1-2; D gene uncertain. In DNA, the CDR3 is TGTGCCTGGAGGAGGAGCTATGGCTACACCTTC. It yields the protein CAWRRSYGYTF.